One and the same sample provided the 15 T cell receptor beta chains below, sequenced in a study of T cells in Graves' hyperthyroidism and ophthalmopathy. Amplification targeted TCR beta CDR3 regions from RNA transcripts. HTBI primers were employed in a first-round RT-PCR of the TCR CDR3. One entry per CDR3 protein, called by TCRdb with MiXCR from the multiplex PCR reads. Here the sample spans 700,000 to 950,000 distinct CDR3 sequences, approximately 36% being singletons. Sample: blood. The receptors originated from a woman aged 40 to 50 with Graves' hyperthyroidism.

The chain employs TRBV7-2 and TRBJ1-2, with 7 bases that match TRBD1. Losses at the gene ends were 5 bases for V and 8 bases for J; bases not matched to a gene: 11. This CDR3 has 14 amino acids. CDR1 and CDR2 (germline): SGHTA, FQGNSA. For the CDR3, the DNA is TGTGCCAGCAGCCTACGACAGGGTTCCGAGGGCTACACCTTC. The encoded protein is CASSLRQGSEGYTF. The whole variable domain, filled in from reference TRBV7-2 and TRBJ1-2, reads GAGVSQSPSNKVTEKGKDVELRCDPISGHTALYWYRQSLGQGLEFLIYFQGNSAPDKSGLPSDRFSAERTGGSVSTLTIQRTQQEDSAVYLCASSLRQGSEGYTFGSGTRLTVV.

The chain recombines TRBV5-1 with TRBJ2-7; 9 bases are shared with TRBD1. Germline V lookup: CDR1 SGHRS, CDR2 YFSETQ. V dropped 0 bases and J dropped 5; count of bases not matched to a gene: 6. The CDR3 is 15 residues long. CDR3 sequence (DNA): TGCGCCAGCAGCTTGGGAGGACAGGGGACCCACGAGCAGTACTTC. Residues: CASSLGGQGTHEQYF. The full variable domain, with the rest looked up from reference TRBV5-1 and TRBJ2-7, is KAGVTQTPRYLIKTRGQQVTLSCSPISGHRSVSWYQQTPGQGLQFLFEYFSETQRNKGNFPGRFSGRQFSNSRSEMNVSTLELGDSALYLCASSLGGQGTHEQYFGPGTRLTVT.

Comment on this clonotype: A much larger clone differs from this one at a single base, so this may be a read error. Because it lacks the conserved phenylalanine or tryptophan at the end, this CDR3 is likely a read error. The chain links TRBV7-9 to TRBJ2-7, with D unclear. This CDR3 has 11 amino acids. Per the germline V gene, CDR1 is SEHNR and CDR2 is FQNEAQ (reference sequence). Trimming removed 6 bases from V and 5 bases from J, with 8 bases in between. The CDR3 nucleotides are TGTGCCAGCAGAATAATGGACGAGCAGTACTCC. Protein: CASRIMDEQYS.

The chain is built from TRBV9 and TRBJ2-5; 7 bases are a match to TRBD2. Per germline, CDR1 SGDLS and CDR2 YYNGEE. Trimming took 4 bases from V and 4 from J; bases not matched to a gene: 10. This CDR3 region has 15 residues. CDR3 sequence: CASSPRVSGGETQYF. CDR3 nucleotides: TGTGCCAGCAGCCCTCGGGTCTCGGGGGGAGAGACCCAGTACTTC.

About this clonotype: With a much larger clone just one base away, this may be a read error. The chain employs TRBV6-2 or TRBV6-3 and TRBJ1-4; D remains ambiguous. Germline V gene lookup returns CDR1 MNHEY and CDR2 SVGEGT. Deletions cut 0 bases from V and 8 bases from J, with 10 bases between. The CDR3 extends over 14 amino acids. The CDR3 DNA follows: TGTGCCAGCAGTTACTCCATCTTTGAAGAAAAACTGTTTTTT. Protein sequence: CASSYSIFEEKLFF.

This chain joins TRBV7-8 and TRBJ1-5; TRBD1 is a possible D gene (5 bases). Trimming stripped 5 bases from V and 14 bases from J, with 22 bases between. CDR3 length equals 14 residues. Germline V lookup: CDR1 SGHVS, CDR2 FQNEAQ. CDR3 region: CASSARWGEGYEHF. CDR3 DNA sequence: TGTGCCAGCAGCGCGCGTTGGGGGGAAGGCTACGAGCATTTT.

The V and J genes are TRBV27 and TRBJ2-5, with 9 bases identical to TRBD1. The CDR3 consists of 15 residues. Germline-derived CDR1 and CDR2 are MNHEY and SMNVEV (reference sequence). Losses at the gene ends were 6 bases for V and 5 bases for J; bases not matched to a gene: 10. The CDR3 spells CASSTPGQGGETQYF. The CDR3 nucleotides read TGTGCCAGCAGCACGCCGGGACAGGGAGGGGAGACCCAGTACTTC.

The J gene is TRBJ2-1, the V gene TRBV19, with D perhaps matching TRBD2 (5 bases). V was clipped by 4 bases and J by 7 bases, with 11 bases between them. The CDR3 extends over 13 amino acids. Germline CDR1 reads LNHDA; CDR2 reads SQIVND (reference sequence). The CDR3 region has the DNA TGTGCCAGTAGTACACATCCGGGGAATGAGCAGTTCTTC. This sequence encodes CASSTHPGNEQFF.

The table lists this clonotype with many counts. This chain connects TRBV10-1 to TRBJ1-6; D is uncertain. The germline V gene encodes CDR1 WNHNN and CDR2 SYGVQD (reference sequence). Trimming took 0 bases from V and 0 from J, leaving 3 bases between them. This CDR3 has 15 amino acids. This CDR3 is CASSESSSYNSPLHF. The CDR3 coding sequence is TGCGCCAGCAGTGAGTCGAGCTCCTATAATTCACCCCTCCACTTT.

The V call is TRBV4-2, the J call TRBJ2-5; TRBD2 might be the D (6 bases). Per the germline V gene, CDR1 is LGHNA and CDR2 is YNFKEQ. This CDR3 has 15 amino acids. The V and J ends lost 4 bases and 1 base respectively, with 13 bases between them. CDR3 in amino acids: CASSLNQGLQETQYF. The CDR3 coding sequence is TGTGCCAGCAGCCTAAATCAGGGACTCCAAGAGACCCAGTACTTC.

V gene TRBV25-1 combines with J gene TRBJ1-5; TRBD1 might be the D (5 bases). The CDR3 length is 15 residues. The V end was cut by 2 bases, the J end by 5 bases, with 13 bases between. Per germline, CDR1 MGHDK and CDR2 SYGVNS. CDR3 loop: CASSEQGARYQPQHF. CDR3 in DNA: TGTGCCAGCAGTGAACAGGGTGCTCGTTATCAGCCCCAGCATTTT.

This clonotype came up once. The CDR3 carries no conserved terminal phenylalanine or tryptophan, so it likely arises from a read error. It is unclear where the CDR3 begins or ends on the DNA, so no DNA is shown, and the CDR3 is as TCRdb lists it. The V gene is TRBV7-3, the J gene TRBJ2-7; TRBD2 is the table's D call, not checked against the DNA. CDR1 and CDR2 (germline): SGHTA, FQGTGA. The CDR3 length is 8 residues, termini included. The CDR3 here is CASSSLAG.

This clonotype came up a few times. The V call is TRBV10-3, the J call TRBJ2-1, with a tentative D call TRBD2 (6 bases). Trimming stripped 7 bases from V and 10 bases from J, with 11 bases between. CDR1 and CDR2 (germline): ENHRY, SYGVKD. The CDR3 length is 11 residues. This CDR3 is CAITRGGEQFF. The DNA for the CDR3 is TGTGCCATCACCCGGGGAGGCGAGCAGTTCTTC.

The rearrangement links TRBV2 to TRBJ1-1; D gene ambiguous. Per the germline V gene, CDR1 is SNHLY and CDR2 is FYNNEI. The germline V and J ends were trimmed by 7 bases and 0 bases, with 6 bases remaining between them. This CDR3 comprises 12 residues. As DNA, the CDR3 is TGTGCCAGCAAGGAGATGAACACTGAAGCTTTCTTT. This translates into CASKEMNTEAFF.

The rearrangement joins TRBV7-6 to TRBJ2-7, with 13 bases that match TRBD2. The CDR3 consists of 18 residues. Per germline, CDR1 SGHVS and CDR2 FNYEAQ. J lost 4 bases, V lost 6 bases, and 15 bases had no gene match. In DNA, the CDR3 is TGTGCCAGCAGTTTACCTTCTACTAGCGGGAGGGCCGGGTACGAGCAGTACTTC. It encodes CASSLPSTSGRAGYEQYF.